This TCR beta chain comes out of a study of blood T cell repertoires in COVID-19. On the study more broadly: In each case, the material was cDNA or gDNA derived from T cells, B-cell-depleted T cells, or PBMCs.

The CDR3 is made up of 13 amino acids. The germline V gene encodes CDR1 SSHAT and CDR2 FNYEAQ (reference sequence). This clone has more than one count but fewer than ten. At one boundary the junction diverges from the germline segment, which might be a read error. The protocol was immunoSEQ multiplex PCR, while the TCRdb copy is restricted to in-frame clones and leaves out a portion. This sample has around 250,000 clones, with approximately 82% found just once. Sequences were obtained from peripheral blood. The genes are TRBV7-7 and TRBJ2-2; D gene ambiguous. This clonotype was obtained from a woman aged 18-29 years with acute or convalescent COVID-19. The CDR3 sequence: CASSLKSGGELFF. The CDR3 DNA reads as TGTGCTAGCAGCTTAAAGTCGGGCGGGGAGCTGTTTTTT.